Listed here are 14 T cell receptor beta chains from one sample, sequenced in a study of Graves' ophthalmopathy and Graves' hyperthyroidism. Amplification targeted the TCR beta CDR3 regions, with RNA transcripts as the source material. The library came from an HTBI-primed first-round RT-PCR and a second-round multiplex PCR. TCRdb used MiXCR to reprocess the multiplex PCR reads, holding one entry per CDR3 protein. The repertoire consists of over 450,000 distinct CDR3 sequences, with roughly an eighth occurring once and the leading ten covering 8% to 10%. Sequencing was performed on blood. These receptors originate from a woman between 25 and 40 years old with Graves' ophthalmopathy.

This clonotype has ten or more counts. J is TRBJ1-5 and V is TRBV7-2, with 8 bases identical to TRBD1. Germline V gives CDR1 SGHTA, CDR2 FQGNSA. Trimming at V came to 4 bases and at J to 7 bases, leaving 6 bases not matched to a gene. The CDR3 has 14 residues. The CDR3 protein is CASSSTGARQPQHF. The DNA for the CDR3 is TGTGCCAGCAGCTCGACAGGGGCACGCCAGCCCCAGCATTTT.

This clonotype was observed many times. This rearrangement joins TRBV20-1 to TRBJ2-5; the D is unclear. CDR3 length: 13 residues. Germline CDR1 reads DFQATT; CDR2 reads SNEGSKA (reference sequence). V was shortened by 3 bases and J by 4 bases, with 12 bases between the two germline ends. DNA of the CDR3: TGCAGTGCTAGTAGATTGACGGCAGAGACCCAGTACTTC. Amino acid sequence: CSASRLTAETQYF.

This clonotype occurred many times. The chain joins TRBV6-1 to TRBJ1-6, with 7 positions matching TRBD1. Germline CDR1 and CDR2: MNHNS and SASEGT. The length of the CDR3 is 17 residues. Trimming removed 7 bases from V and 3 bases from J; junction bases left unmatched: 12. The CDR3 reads CASIDPLQGGYNSPLHF. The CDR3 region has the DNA TGTGCCAGCATTGACCCTCTCCAGGGGGGCTATAATTCACCCCTCCACTTT.

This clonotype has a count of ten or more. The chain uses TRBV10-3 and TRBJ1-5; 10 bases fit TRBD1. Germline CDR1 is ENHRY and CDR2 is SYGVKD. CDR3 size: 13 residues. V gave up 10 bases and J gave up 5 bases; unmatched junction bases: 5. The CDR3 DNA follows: TGTGCCAGCGCCGGGACAGGGGATCAGCCCCAGCATTTT. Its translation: CASAGTGDQPQHF.

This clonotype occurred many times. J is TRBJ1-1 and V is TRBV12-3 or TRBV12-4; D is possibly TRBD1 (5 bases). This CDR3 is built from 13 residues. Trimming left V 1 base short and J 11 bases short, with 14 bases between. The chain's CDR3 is CASSLGSGLVAFF. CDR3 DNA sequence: TGTGCCAGCAGTTTAGGGTCAGGGTTGGTTGCTTTCTTT.

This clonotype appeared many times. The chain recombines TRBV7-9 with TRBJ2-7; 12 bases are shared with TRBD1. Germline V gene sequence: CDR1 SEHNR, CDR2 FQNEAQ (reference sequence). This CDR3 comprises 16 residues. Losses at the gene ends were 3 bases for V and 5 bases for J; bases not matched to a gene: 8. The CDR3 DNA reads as TGTGCCAGCAGCTTCATCCCCGGGACAGGGGGCGACGAGCAGTACTTC. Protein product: CASSFIPGTGGDEQYF.

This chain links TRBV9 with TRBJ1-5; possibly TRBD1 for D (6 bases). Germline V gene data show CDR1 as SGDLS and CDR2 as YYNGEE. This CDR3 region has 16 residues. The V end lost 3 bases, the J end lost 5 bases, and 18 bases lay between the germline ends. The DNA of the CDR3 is TGTGCCAGCAGCGCGGGGGGGGGGCAGTTTCATCAGCCCCAGCATTTT. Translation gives CASSAGGGQFHQPQHF.

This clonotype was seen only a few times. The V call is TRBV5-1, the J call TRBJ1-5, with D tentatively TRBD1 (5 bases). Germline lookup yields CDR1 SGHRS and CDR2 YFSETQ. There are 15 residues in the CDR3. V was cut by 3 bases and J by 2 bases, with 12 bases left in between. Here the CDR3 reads CASSWDGRGNQPQHF. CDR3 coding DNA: TGCGCCAGCAGCTGGGACGGCCGGGGCAATCAGCCCCAGCATTTT.

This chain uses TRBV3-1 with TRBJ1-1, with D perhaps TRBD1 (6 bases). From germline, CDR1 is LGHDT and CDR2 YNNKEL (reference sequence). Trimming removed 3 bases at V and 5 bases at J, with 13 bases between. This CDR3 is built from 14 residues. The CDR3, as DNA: TGTGCCAGCAGCCAGAGGGGGGCAGGTACTGAAGCTTTCTTT. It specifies CASSQRGAGTEAFF.

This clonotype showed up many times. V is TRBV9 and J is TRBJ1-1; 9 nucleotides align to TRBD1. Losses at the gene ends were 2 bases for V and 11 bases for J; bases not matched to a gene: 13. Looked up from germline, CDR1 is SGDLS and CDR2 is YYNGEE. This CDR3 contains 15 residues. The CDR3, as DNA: TGTGCCAGCAGCGTTTCGGGACAGGGAGAGTCGAGGGCTTTCTTT. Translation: CASSVSGQGESRAFF.

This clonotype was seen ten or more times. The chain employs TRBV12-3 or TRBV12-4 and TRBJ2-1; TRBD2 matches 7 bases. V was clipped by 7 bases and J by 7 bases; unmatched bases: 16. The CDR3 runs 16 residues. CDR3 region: CASTSLGGTLRNEQFF. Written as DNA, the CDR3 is TGTGCCAGCACCTCCCTGGGGGGGACCTTAAGGAATGAGCAGTTCTTC.

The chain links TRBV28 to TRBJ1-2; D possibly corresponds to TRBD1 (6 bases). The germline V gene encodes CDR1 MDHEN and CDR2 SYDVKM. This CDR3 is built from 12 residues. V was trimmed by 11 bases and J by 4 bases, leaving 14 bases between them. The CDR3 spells CAAGGGGYGYTF. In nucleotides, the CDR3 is TGTGCCGCGGGGGGCGGTGGCTATGGCTACACCTTC.

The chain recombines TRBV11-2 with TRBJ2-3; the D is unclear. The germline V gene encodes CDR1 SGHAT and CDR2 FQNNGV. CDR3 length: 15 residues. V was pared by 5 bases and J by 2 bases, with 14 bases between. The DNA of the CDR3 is TGTGCCAGCAGCACCGGTCCGGGTCCCACAGATACGCAGTATTTT. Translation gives CASSTGPGPTDTQYF.

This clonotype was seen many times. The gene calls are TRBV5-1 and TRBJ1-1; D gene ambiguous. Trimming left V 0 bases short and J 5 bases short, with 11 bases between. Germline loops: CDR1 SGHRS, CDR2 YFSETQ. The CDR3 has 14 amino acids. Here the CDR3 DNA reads TGCGCCAGCAGCTTGGACTGGGAAAGGACTGAAGCTTTCTTT. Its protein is CASSLDWERTEAFF. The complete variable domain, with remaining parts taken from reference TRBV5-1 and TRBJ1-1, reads KAGVTQTPRYLIKTRGQQVTLSCSPISGHRSVSWYQQTPGQGLQFLFEYFSETQRNKGNFPGRFSGRQFSNSRSEMNVSTLELGDSALYLCASSLDWERTEAFFGQGTRLTVV.